The present T cell receptor (beta chain) was sequenced within a study of identical twins. Healthy Caucasians alone served as donors. Trimming left V 5 bases short and J 7 bases short, with 21 bases between. The germline CDR1 and CDR2 sequences are SGHAT and FQNNGV. CDR3 length: 16 residues. Template switching, a step in the protocol, added a universal primer site, and cDNA carried unique molecular identifiers. TCRdb reprocessed the 5' RACE reads with MiXCR, giving one entry per CDR3 protein. Among around 250,000 distinct CDR3 sequences listed, about 8.9% were seen once. A further study also used this sample, focusing on yellow fever vaccine responses in identical twins.

V is TRBV11-2 and J is TRBJ2-1, with D possibly TRBD2 on 5 matching bases. Sequencing used CD8+ T cells sorted from blood. This clonotype was obtained from a woman aged 18-35 years in good health. The CDR3 protein is CASSLEGWESGNEQFF. The DNA of the CDR3 is TGTGCCAGCAGCCTGGAAGGGTGGGAGTCCGGAAATGAGCAGTTCTTC. The whole variable domain, remainder taken from reference TRBV11-2 and TRBJ2-1, is EAGVAQSPRYKIIEKRQSVAFWCNPISGHATLYWYQQILGQGPKLLIQFQNNGVVDDSQLPKDRFSAERLKGVDSTLKIQPAKLEDSAVYLCASSLEGWESGNEQFFGPGTRLTVL.